This passage covers 16 T cell receptor beta chains from one sample sequenced in a study of blood T cell repertoires in COVID-19. Here immunoSEQ multiplex PCR was the method, and the copy in TCRdb shows in-frame clones only, minus some. The table records over 250,000 clones, 80% to 90% of them present only once. The material sequenced was peripheral blood. These receptors were collected from a woman between 70 and 85 years old with acute or convalescent COVID-19.

The CDR3 here is CASSYGRGVQETQYF. As DNA, the CDR3 is TGTGCCAGCAGTTACGGGCGGGGGGTACAAGAGACCCAGTACTTC. This chain links TRBV6-5 with TRBJ2-5, with 8 bases matching TRBD2. Trimming cost V 2 bases and J 2 bases; bases outside gene matches: 4. This CDR3 contains 15 residues. Germline CDR1 is MNHEY and CDR2 is SVGAGI.

The chain uses TRBV2 and TRBJ2-3; 9 bases align to TRBD2. The CDR3 totals 17 residues. The germline V gene has CDR1 SNHLY and CDR2 FYNNEI. Unmatched junction bases numbered 13, after V lost 6 bases and J lost 3 bases. The CDR3 bases are TGTGCCAGCAGCGTCAGGGGTGGCGGGGGGGCTACAGATACGCAGTATTTT. Translating it yields CASSVRGGGGATDTQYF.

The chain recombines TRBV7-9 with TRBJ2-3; a weak D match, TRBD2 (6 bases). The CDR3 length is 14 residues. The ends were cut back, 10 bases at V and 1 base at J, with 15 bases in the middle. Germline V gene sequence: CDR1 SEHNR, CDR2 FQNEAQ (reference sequence). As DNA, the CDR3 is TGTGCCACTCCCGTGGAGCGGGGCACAGATACGCAGTATTTT. Translation: CATPVERGTDTQYF. The complete variable domain, with remaining parts taken from reference TRBV7-9 and TRBJ2-3, reads DTGVSQNPRHKITKRGQNVTFRCDPISEHNRLYWYRQTLGQGPEFLTYFQNEAQLEKSRLLSDRFSAERPKGSFSTLEIQRTEQGDSAMYLCATPVERGTDTQYFGPGTRLTVL.

J is TRBJ2-3 and V is TRBV5-1; TRBD2 agrees at 8 bases. Germline V gene data show CDR1 as SGHRS and CDR2 as YFSETQ. After removal of 4 bases from V and 4 bases from J, the junction contained 11 bases not matched to a gene. The CDR3 has 16 amino acids. CDR3 DNA: TGCGCCAGCAGCCGAGGAGCTAGCGGGCAATCAGATACGCAGTATTTT. Amino acid sequence: CASSRGASGQSDTQYF. Combining the CDR3 with reference TRBV5-1 and TRBJ2-3 gives the whole variable domain KAGVTQTPRYLIKTRGQQVTLSCSPISGHRSVSWYQQTPGQGLQFLFEYFSETQRNKGNFPGRFSGRQFSNSRSEMNVSTLELGDSALYLCASSRGASGQSDTQYFGPGTRLTVL.

The V and J genes are TRBV27 and TRBJ2-1; maybe TRBD1 (5 bases). This CDR3 contains 10 residues. Deletions cut 7 bases from V and 7 bases from J, with 5 bases between. In germline, CDR1 is MNHEY, CDR2 SMNVEV (reference sequence). DNA of the CDR3: TGTGCCAGCAAGGGGAATGAGCAGTTCTTC. Its translation is CASKGNEQFF.

This clone came up once. The chain couples TRBV2 to TRBJ1-2; D is possibly TRBD1 (6 bases). The V and J ends lost 6 bases and 7 bases respectively, with 24 bases between them. This CDR3 has 16 residues. Per the germline V gene, CDR1 is SNHLY and CDR2 is FYNNEI. DNA for the CDR3: TGTGCCAGCAGCCTGGGGGCTCAGGGGTCGAGGGGTGGCTACACCTTC. Translating gives CASSLGAQGSRGGYTF.

The chain carries TRBV5-4 and TRBJ1-3, with 9 bases matching TRBD1. This CDR3 has 17 amino acids. Germline-derived CDR1 and CDR2 are SGHNT and YYREEE (reference sequence). The trim removed 2 bases at V and 0 bases at J, leaving 6 bases unmatched. Here the CDR3 reads CASSFGGTGISGNTIYF. CDR3 bases: TGTGCCAGCAGCTTCGGCGGGACAGGGATCTCTGGAAACACCATATATTTT.

J is TRBJ2-7 and V is TRBV7-9; D call uncertain. Trimming stripped 7 bases from V and 4 bases from J, with 14 bases between. The germline V gene encodes CDR1 SEHNR and CDR2 FQNEAQ (reference sequence). The CDR3 length is 13 residues. CDR3 nucleotide sequence: TGTGCCAGCACCTCTGGTAATGAGTACGAGCAGTACTTC. Protein sequence: CASTSGNEYEQYF. The full variable domain, in which reference TRBV7-9 and TRBJ2-7 provide the parts outside the CDR3, is DTGVSQNPRHKITKRGQNVTFRCDPISEHNRLYWYRQTLGQGPEFLTYFQNEAQLEKSRLLSDRFSAERPKGSFSTLEIQRTEQGDSAMYLCASTSGNEYEQYFGPGTRLTVT.

This sequence joins TRBV2 and TRBJ1-4; D gene unclear. This CDR3 is 15 amino acids long. Germline CDR1 and CDR2: SNHLY and FYNNEI. The V gene lost 7 bases and the J gene lost 3 bases, with 15 bases spanning the gap. The CDR3 loop is CASKMLHGPNEKLFF. In DNA, the CDR3 is TGTGCCAGCAAGATGTTACATGGCCCTAATGAAAAACTGTTTTTT. Variable domain in full (rest from reference TRBV2 and TRBJ1-4): EPEVTQTPSHQVTQMGQEVILRCVPISNHLYFYWYRQILGQKVEFLVSFYNNEISEKSEIFDDQFSVERPDGSNFTLKIRSTKLEDSAMYFCASKMLHGPNEKLFFGSGTQLSVL.

The chain is built from TRBV5-4 and TRBJ2-5; 9 bases line up with TRBD2. V lost 7 bases and J lost 5; bases outside the gene matches: 12. This CDR3 comprises 15 residues. CDR1 and CDR2 (germline): SGHNT, YYREEE (reference sequence). The CDR3 region is CASSPGLARGETQYF. DNA for the CDR3: TGTGCCAGCTCCCCAGGACTAGCGCGGGGGGAGACCCAGTACTTC.

The J gene is TRBJ1-2, the V gene TRBV29-1; D uncertain. The V end was cut by 4 bases, the J end by 0 bases, with 3 bases between. The germline V gene has CDR1 SQVTM and CDR2 ANQGSEA. The CDR3 consists of 11 residues. The CDR3 bases are TGCAGCGTTGTAGCTAACTATGGCTACACCTTC. Translation gives CSVVANYGYTF.

The chain carries TRBV19 and TRBJ1-6, with D possibly matching TRBD1 (5 bases). V was clipped by 5 bases and J by 10 bases, with 15 bases between them. The CDR3 is made up of 14 amino acids. CDR1 and CDR2 (germline): LNHDA, SQIVND (reference sequence). The CDR3 DNA is TGTGCCAGTAGTGCATACAGGATCAGCTCACCCCTCCACTTT. Translation gives CASSAYRISSPLHF.

J is TRBJ1-5 and V is TRBV6-2 or TRBV6-3; the D is unclear. Trimming cost V 2 bases and J 4 bases, with 15 bases left between them. The CDR3 is 16 amino acids. The germline gives CDR1 MNHEY, CDR2 SVGEGT. The CDR3 bases are TGTGCCAGCAGTTACCGCCCTGTAGCTGGGAATCAGCCCCAGCATTTT. Amino acid sequence: CASSYRPVAGNQPQHF.

V usage is TRBV12-3 or TRBV12-4 and J usage is TRBJ1-5; possibly TRBD1 for D (5 bases). The CDR3 has 12 amino acids. V was shortened by 4 bases and J by 9 bases, with 10 bases between the two germline ends. CDR3 DNA sequence: TGTGCCAGCAGTTGGCAGGGTCTGCCCCAGCATTTT. Its translation is CASSWQGLPQHF.

This chain links TRBV6-5 with TRBJ1-5, with D possibly matching TRBD1 (6 bases). Trimming removed 7 bases from V and 4 bases from J, with 17 bases in between. CDR1 is MNHEY, CDR2 SVGAGI, per germline. This CDR3 region has 15 residues. CDR3 nucleotide sequence: TGTGCCAGCACACTGGGTCAGGGACAAAATCAGCCCCAGCATTTT. It is translated as CASTLGQGQNQPQHF.

The chain combines TRBV7-9 with TRBJ2-3; D perhaps matches TRBD2 (7 bases). Germline assignment: CDR1 SEHNR and CDR2 FQNEAQ (reference sequence). This CDR3 contains 17 residues. The V end was cut by 1 base, the J end by 3 bases, with 17 bases between. The CDR3 DNA reads TGTGCCAGCAGCTTAGTAGGAGGACGGGGGGCTACAGATACGCAGTATTTT. This encodes CASSLVGGRGATDTQYF.